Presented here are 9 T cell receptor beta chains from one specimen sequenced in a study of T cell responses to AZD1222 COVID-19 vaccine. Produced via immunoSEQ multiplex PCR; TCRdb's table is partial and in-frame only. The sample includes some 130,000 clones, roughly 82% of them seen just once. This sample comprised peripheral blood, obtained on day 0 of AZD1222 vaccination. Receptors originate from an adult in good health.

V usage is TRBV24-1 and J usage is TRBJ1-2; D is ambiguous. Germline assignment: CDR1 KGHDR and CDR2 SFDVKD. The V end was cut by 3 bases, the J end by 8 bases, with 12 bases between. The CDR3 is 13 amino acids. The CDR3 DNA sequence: TGTGCCACCAGTGATGGAGACCTTAGGGGCTACACCTTC. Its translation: CATSDGDLRGYTF.

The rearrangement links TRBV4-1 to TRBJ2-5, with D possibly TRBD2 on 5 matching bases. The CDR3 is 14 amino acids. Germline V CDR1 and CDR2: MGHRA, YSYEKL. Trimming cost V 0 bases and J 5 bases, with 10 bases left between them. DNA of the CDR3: TGCGCCAGCAGCCAAGATGAGAGGGTTGAGACCCAGTACTTC. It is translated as CASSQDERVETQYF.

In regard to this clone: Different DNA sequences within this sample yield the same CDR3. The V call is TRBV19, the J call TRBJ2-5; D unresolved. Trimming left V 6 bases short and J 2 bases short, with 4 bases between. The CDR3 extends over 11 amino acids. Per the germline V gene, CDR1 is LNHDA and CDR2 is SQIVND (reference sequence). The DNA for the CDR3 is TGTGCCAGTAGCTTTCAAGAGACCCAGTACTTC. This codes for CASSFQETQYF.

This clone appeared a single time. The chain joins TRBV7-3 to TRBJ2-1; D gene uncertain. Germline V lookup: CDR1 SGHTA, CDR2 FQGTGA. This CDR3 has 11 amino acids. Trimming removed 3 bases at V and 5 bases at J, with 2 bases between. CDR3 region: CASSLNNEQFF. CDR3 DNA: TGTGCCAGCAGCTTGAACAATGAGCAGTTCTTC.

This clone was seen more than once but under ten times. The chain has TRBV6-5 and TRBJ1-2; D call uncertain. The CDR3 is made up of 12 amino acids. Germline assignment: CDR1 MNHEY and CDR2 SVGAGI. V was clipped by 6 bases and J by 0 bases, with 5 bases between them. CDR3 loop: CASSPSNYGYTF. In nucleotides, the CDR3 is TGTGCCAGCAGCCCATCTAACTATGGCTACACCTTC.

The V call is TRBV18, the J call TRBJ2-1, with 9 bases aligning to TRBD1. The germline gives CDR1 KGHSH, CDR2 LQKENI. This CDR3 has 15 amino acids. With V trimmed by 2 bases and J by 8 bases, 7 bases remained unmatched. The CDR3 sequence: CASSPSTGGLDEQFF. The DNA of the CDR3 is TGTGCCAGCTCACCAAGTACAGGGGGCCTCGATGAGCAGTTCTTC.

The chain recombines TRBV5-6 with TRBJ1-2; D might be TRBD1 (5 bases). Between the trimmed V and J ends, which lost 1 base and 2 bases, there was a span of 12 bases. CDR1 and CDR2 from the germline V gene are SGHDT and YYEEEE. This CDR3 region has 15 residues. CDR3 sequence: CASSLLRAGNYGYTF. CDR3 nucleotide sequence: TGTGCCAGCAGCTTGCTCAGGGCGGGAAACTATGGCTACACCTTC.

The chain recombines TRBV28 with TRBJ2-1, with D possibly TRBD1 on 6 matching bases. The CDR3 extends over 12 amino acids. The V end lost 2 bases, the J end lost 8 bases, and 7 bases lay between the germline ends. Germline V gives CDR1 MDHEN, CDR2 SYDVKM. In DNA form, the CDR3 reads TGTGCCAGCAGTTTAGGGGGCCATGAGCAGTTCTTC. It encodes CASSLGGHEQFF.

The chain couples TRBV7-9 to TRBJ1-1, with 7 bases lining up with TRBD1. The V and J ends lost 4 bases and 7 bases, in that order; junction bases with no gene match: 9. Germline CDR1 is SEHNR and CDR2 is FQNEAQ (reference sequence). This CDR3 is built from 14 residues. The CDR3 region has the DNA TGTGCCAGCAGCTCAAGGGGGCAGGGGGATGAAGCTTTCTTT. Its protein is CASSSRGQGDEAFF.